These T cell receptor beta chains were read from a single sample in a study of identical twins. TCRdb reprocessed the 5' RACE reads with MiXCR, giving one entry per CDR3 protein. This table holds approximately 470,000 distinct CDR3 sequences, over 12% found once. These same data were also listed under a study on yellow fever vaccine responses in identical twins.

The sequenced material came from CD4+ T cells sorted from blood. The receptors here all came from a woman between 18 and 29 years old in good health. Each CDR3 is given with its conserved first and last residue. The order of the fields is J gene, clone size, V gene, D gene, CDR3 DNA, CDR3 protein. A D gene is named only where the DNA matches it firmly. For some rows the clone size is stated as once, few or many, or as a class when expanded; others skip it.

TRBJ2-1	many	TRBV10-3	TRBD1	TGTGCCATCAGTGAGTCGACAGGGGGAAAGAGGACCTACAATGAGCAGTTCTTC	CAISESTGGKRTYNEQFF
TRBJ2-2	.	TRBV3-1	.	TGTGCCAGCAGCCAAGATCGGACGTCGCCCGGGGAGCTGTTTTTT	CASSQDRTSPGELFF
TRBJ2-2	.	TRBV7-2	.	TGTGCCAGCAGCTTCGGAGGGGGGGCCCTTGGCGGGGAGCTGTTTTTT	CASSFGGGALGGELFF
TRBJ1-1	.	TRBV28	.	TGTGCCAGCAGTATCGCAGGGGATCGAATCTCTGAAGCTTTCTTT	CASSIAGDRISEAFF
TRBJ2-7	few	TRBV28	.	TGTGCCAGCAGTCCGGTGAGCTCCTACGAGCAGTACTTC	CASSPVSSYEQYF
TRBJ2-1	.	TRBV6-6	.	TGTGCCGTTACGAGGGTCGATGAGCAGTTCTTC	CAVTRVDEQFF
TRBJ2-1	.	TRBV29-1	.	TGCAGCGTTGAAGATCAAGAACCTGAGCAGTTCTTC	CSVEDQEPEQFF
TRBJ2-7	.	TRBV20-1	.	TGCAGTGTTTGGGATGCTTACGAGCAGTACTTC	CSVWDAYEQYF
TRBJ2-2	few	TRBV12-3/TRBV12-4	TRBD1	TGTGCCAGCAGCTCAGACAGGGGGCACACCGGGGAGCTGTTTTTT	CASSSDRGHTGELFF
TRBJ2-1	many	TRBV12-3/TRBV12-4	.	TGTGCCAGCACCACGGGGCAGGACTATGAGCAGTTCTTC	CASTTGQDYEQFF
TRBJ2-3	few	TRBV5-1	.	TGCGCCAGCAGCGCACTCAAGGGGCCAGATACGCAGTATTTT	CASSALKGPDTQYF
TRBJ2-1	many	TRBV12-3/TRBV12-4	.	TGTGCCAGCAGCCCTTTAGCAAGGAGGGCAGGGAATGAGCAGTTCTTC	CASSPLARRAGNEQFF
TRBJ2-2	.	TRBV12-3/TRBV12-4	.	TGTGCCAGCAGTTTGATCCCGAACACCGGGGAGCTGTTTTTT	CASSLIPNTGELFF
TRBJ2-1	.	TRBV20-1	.	TGCAGTGCTAGAGTGCGCACCTCCTACAATGAGCAGTTCTTC	CSARVRTSYNEQFF
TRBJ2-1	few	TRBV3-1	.	TGTGCCAGCAGCCAGGGGCGGGGTGAGCAGTTCTTC	CASSQGRGEQFF
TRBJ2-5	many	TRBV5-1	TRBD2	TGCGCCAGCACCCCGGGGGGGAGAGAGACCCAGTACTTC	CASTPGGRETQYF
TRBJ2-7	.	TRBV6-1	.	TGTGCCAGCAGCCCGTCTCGATTGGGGCTGTACGAGCAGTACTTC	CASSPSRLGLYEQYF
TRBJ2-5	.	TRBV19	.	TGTGCCAGTAGTAGGAGGCGGCAAGAGACCCAGTACTTC	CASSRRRQETQYF
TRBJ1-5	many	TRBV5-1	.	TGCGCCAGCAGCTCAGGGGCTAATCAGCCCCAGCATTTT	CASSSGANQPQHF
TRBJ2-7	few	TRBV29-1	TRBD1	TGCAGCGCCGCGGTAGGACAGGGCGGTCTCCACGAGCAGTACTTC	CSAAVGQGGLHEQYF
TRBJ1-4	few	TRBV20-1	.	TGCAGTGCTAGAGACCCTGAACATCAAGGGAATGAAAAACTGTTTTTT	CSARDPEHQGNEKLFF
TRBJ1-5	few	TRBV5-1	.	TGCGCCAGCAGCGAGGGACCCGGCGCCGGTCAGCCCCAGCATTTT	CASSEGPGAGQPQHF
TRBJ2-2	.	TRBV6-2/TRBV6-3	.	TGTGCCAGCAGTTATCCTCAGGGCACCGGGGAGCTGTTTTTT	CASSYPQGTGELFF
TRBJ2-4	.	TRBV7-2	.	TGTGCCAGCAGCCCTGAGTTAGCCAAAAACATTCAGTACTTC	CASSPELAKNIQYF
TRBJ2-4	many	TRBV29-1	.	TGCAGCCTAAACGGGCTAGCCAAAAACATTCAGTACTTC	CSLNGLAKNIQYF
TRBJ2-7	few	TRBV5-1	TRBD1	TGCGCCAGCAGCTTCAGACAGGGCGGGTCCTACGAGCAGTACTTC	CASSFRQGGSYEQYF
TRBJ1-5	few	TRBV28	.	TGTGCCAGCACCTATTCGGGTCAGCCCCAGCATTTT	CASTYSGQPQHF
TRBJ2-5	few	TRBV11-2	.	TGTGCCAGCAGCTTAGCAGAAACAGGGAAGAGAAAGACCCAGTACTTC	CASSLAETGKRKTQYF
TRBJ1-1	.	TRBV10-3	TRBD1	TGTGCCATCAGCCAGACAGGGACGAACACTGAAGCTTTCTTT	CAISQTGTNTEAFF
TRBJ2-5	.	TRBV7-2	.	TGTGCCAGCAGCTTAATGCAGACCCAGTACTTC	CASSLMQTQYF
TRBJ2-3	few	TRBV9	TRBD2	TGTGCCAGCAGCGTAGACCCTAGCGGGGGCTTGTTTACGCAGTATTTT	CASSVDPSGGLFTQYF